What follows are 15 T cell receptor beta chains derived from one specimen sequenced in a study of blood T cell repertoires in COVID-19. Sequenced by immunoSEQ multiplex PCR; TCRdb stores in-frame clones only, minus some. Found here are about 130,000 clones, about four fifths of them singletons; the top ten hold 9.5% to 15%. Sequencing was performed on peripheral blood. The receptor set was obtained from a human donor in a cohort sampled during active COVID-19.

The V and J genes are TRBV4-2 and TRBJ1-2, with 8 bases fitting TRBD1. With V trimmed by 2 bases and J by 3 bases, 5 bases remained unmatched. The CDR3 loop spans 15 amino acids. CDR1 and CDR2 (germline): LGHNA, YNFKEQ. The CDR3 DNA follows: TGTGCCAGCAGCCAACCCGGGACAGGTCACTATGGCTACACCTTC. Protein product: CASSQPGTGHYGYTF.

V and J are TRBV5-6 and TRBJ1-2; D is possibly TRBD1 (5 bases). With 1 base removed from V and 2 bases from J, the gap between germline ends came to 12 bases. Germline V gene sequence: CDR1 SGHDT, CDR2 YYEEEE. This CDR3 contains 15 residues. CDR3 protein: CASSLLGVGNYGYTF. The CDR3 nucleotides are TGTGCCAGCAGCTTGTTAGGGGTGGGGAACTATGGCTACACCTTC.

In its sample, this clone was seen once. This chain uses TRBV5-4 with TRBJ2-7; D perhaps matches TRBD2 (6 bases). With 0 bases removed from V and 10 bases from J, the gap between germline ends came to 11 bases. The CDR3 covers 12 residues. CDR1 is SGHNT, CDR2 YYREEE, per germline (reference sequence). For the CDR3, the DNA is TGTGCCAGCAGCTTGGAGGGGAGGAGCCAGTACTTC. Translating gives CASSLEGRSQYF.

This chain connects TRBV27 to TRBJ2-7, with 14 bases matching TRBD2. CDR3 length equals 14 residues. In germline, CDR1 is MNHEY, CDR2 SMNVEV (reference sequence). V was clipped by 6 bases and J by 12 bases; unmatched bases: 10. CDR3 sequence (DNA): TGTGCCAGCAGCATCAACGGACTAGCGGGGGGTTTGTACTTC. This gives the protein CASSINGLAGGLYF.

The chain is built from TRBV6-2 or TRBV6-3 and TRBJ2-5, with TRBD1 identical over 8 bases. CDR1 and CDR2 from the germline V gene are MNHEY and SVGEGT. The CDR3 extends over 15 amino acids. The J segment lost 0 bases and the V segment lost 4 bases, leaving 4 bases of the junction unmatched. The CDR3 DNA is TGTGCCAGCAGTTGGACAGGGTTGAACCAAGAGACCCAGTACTTC. Translating it yields CASSWTGLNQETQYF.

The chain carries TRBV7-2 and TRBJ2-1; D is ambiguous. The V gene's germline CDR1 is SGHTA and CDR2 FQGNSA. Trimming pared 4 bases from V and 7 bases from J, leaving 11 bases between. The CDR3 is 13 amino acids. The CDR3 DNA sequence: TGTGCCAGCAGCTCTCCCATCGGGAATGAGCAGTTCTTC. It is translated as CASSSPIGNEQFF.

The chain links TRBV6-1 to TRBJ2-4, with D possibly matching TRBD2 (7 bases). The CDR3 has 14 amino acids. V was clipped by 3 bases and J by 9 bases, with 15 bases between them. The germline gives CDR1 MNHNS, CDR2 SASEGT. CDR3 protein: CASSERGPGSIQYF. CDR3 DNA sequence: TGTGCCAGCAGTGAGCGGGGGCCTGGGAGCATTCAGTACTTC.

The chain couples TRBV29-1 to TRBJ1-2; tentative D call: TRBD1 (5 bases). Germline assignment: CDR1 SQVTM and CDR2 ANQGSEA. Trimming took off 7 bases at V and 6 bases at J, with 12 bases between the two ends. The CDR3 totals 11 residues. CDR3 residues: CSARGADGYTF. CDR3 DNA: TGCAGCGCTAGGGGCGCGGATGGCTACACCTTC.

CDR3 in amino acids: CASSYKGTGITYEQYF. The CDR3 DNA reads as TGTGCCAGCAGCTACAAAGGGACAGGGATAACCTACGAGCAGTACTTC. The rearrangement links TRBV5-6 to TRBJ2-7, with TRBD1 matching over 9 bases. CDR1 is SGHDT, CDR2 YYEEEE, per germline. The CDR3 covers 16 residues. Trimming took 3 bases from V and 2 from J; bases not matched to a gene: 9.

Only one count was recorded for this clone. Distinct nucleotide sequences in the sample also encode this CDR3. The chain joins TRBV29-1 to TRBJ1-2, with D perhaps TRBD1 (5 bases). Germline values: CDR1 SQVTM, CDR2 ANQGSEA. V lost 3 bases and J lost 5, with 7 bases in between. This CDR3 comprises 11 residues. The CDR3 DNA reads TGCAGCGTTGACAGGGATTATGGCTACACCTTC. It translates to CSVDRDYGYTF.

This rearrangement joins TRBV6-5 to TRBJ1-2; D unclear. V dropped 2 bases and J dropped 3 bases, with 10 bases sitting between them. This CDR3 has 14 residues. CDR1 and CDR2 (germline): MNHEY, SVGAGI. The CDR3 nucleotides read TGTGCCAGCAGTTACGGGCAGCAGTACTATGGCTACACCTTC. Amino acids: CASSYGQQYYGYTF.

V usage is TRBV5-1 and J usage is TRBJ1-2; TRBD1 matches 7 bases. J gave up 3 bases and V 4 bases, and 6 bases lay outside the gene matches. CDR1 and CDR2 (germline): SGHRS, YFSETQ. This CDR3 is built from 14 residues. CDR3 loop: CASSGGGTDYGYTF. The CDR3 DNA reads TGCGCCAGCAGCGGTGGTGGGACAGACTATGGCTACACCTTC. Complete variable domain (other parts from reference TRBV5-1 and TRBJ1-2): KAGVTQTPRYLIKTRGQQVTLSCSPISGHRSVSWYQQTPGQGLQFLFEYFSETQRNKGNFPGRFSGRQFSNSRSEMNVSTLELGDSALYLCASSGGGTDYGYTFGSGTRLTVV.

The chain uses TRBV30 and TRBJ2-3; tentative D call: TRBD2 (6 bases). Trimming pared 2 bases from V and 3 bases from J, leaving 6 bases between. CDR3 length: 12 residues. Germline V gives CDR1 GTSNPN, CDR2 SVGIG (reference sequence). CDR3 sequence: CAWSRGTDTQYF. DNA of the CDR3: TGTGCCTGGAGTCGGGGGACAGATACGCAGTATTTT.

This sequence joins TRBV11-2 and TRBJ2-7, with TRBD1 matching over 10 bases. The CDR3 spans 16 residues. The V and J ends lost 5 bases and 5 bases, in that order; junction bases with no gene match: 12. Per the germline V gene, CDR1 is SGHAT and CDR2 is FQNNGV. CDR3 nucleotide sequence: TGTGCCAGCAGCCTCCGGGCGGGACAGGGGTTTAACGAGCAGTACTTC. This codes for CASSLRAGQGFNEQYF.

The rearrangement joins TRBV24-1 to TRBJ2-1; no clear D gene. With 2 bases removed from V and 0 bases from J, the gap between germline ends came to 7 bases. This CDR3 comprises 15 residues. Germline CDR1 and CDR2: KGHDR and SFDVKD. The CDR3 DNA sequence: TGTGCCACCAGTGATTCCCACAGCTCCTACAATGAGCAGTTCTTC. This sequence encodes CATSDSHSSYNEQFF.